This is a list of T cell receptor beta chains from one sample in a study of radiotherapy plus CTLA-4 blockade in lung cancer. Using immunoSEQ multiplex PCR, the repertoire was profiled, and TCRdb retains in-frame clones only, with some absent. The sample includes about 39,000 clones, approximately 75% of them seen just once. This specimen was peripheral blood, taken from a patient treated with radiotherapy plus ipilimumab. The receptors derive from a human donor with non-small cell lung cancer that progressed on radiotherapy plus ipilimumab. Each CDR3 is given with its conserved first and last residue. A D gene is named only where the DNA matches it firmly. The size field is filled for only some rows; it gives once, few, many or a size class.

J	D	V	size	CDR3	DNA
TRBJ2-2	TRBD2	TRBV9	-	CASRNSGAGTGEPFF	TGTGCCAGCCGAAATAGCGGGGCGGGGACCGGGGAGCCGTTTTTT
TRBJ2-1	-	TRBV21-1	-	CASSPKDRDNEQFF	TGTGCCAGCAGCCCAAAGGACAGGGACAATGAGCAGTTCTTC
TRBJ2-3	TRBD2	TRBV5-1	-	CASSRWSSGDTDTQYF	TGCGCCAGCAGCCGGTGGTCTAGCGGGGATACAGATACGCAGTATTTT
TRBJ2-7	-	TRBV10-2	-	CASSEQGHEQYF	TGCGCCAGCAGTGAACAGGGCCACGAGCAGTACTTC
TRBJ2-1	TRBD1	TRBV19	few	CASSSFDRGNNEQFF	TGTGCCAGTAGTTCCTTCGACAGGGGTAACAATGAGCAGTTCTTC
TRBJ1-1	-	TRBV9	-	CASSEAGTSKAFF	TGTGCCAGCAGCGAAGCCGGGACAAGTAAAGCTTTCTTT
TRBJ2-7	-	TRBV29-1	few	CSVEGPQGYEQYF	TGCAGCGTTGAAGGCCCTCAGGGCTACGAGCAGTACTTC
TRBJ2-7	TRBD1	TRBV19	-	CASSRDRTVKQYF	TGTGCCAGTAGTAGGGACAGGACGGTGAAGCAGTACTTC
TRBJ2-7	-	TRBV5-1	-	CASSPLLSQGEQYF	TGCGCCAGCAGCCCTCTACTTTCGCAGGGCGAGCAGTACTTC
TRBJ2-5	TRBD1	TRBV18	-	CASSSTGGLRETQYF	TGTGCCAGCTCATCGACAGGGGGCTTACGAGAGACCCAGTACTTC
TRBJ2-1	TRBD2	TRBV19	few	CASSTPFTSAAYNEQFF	TGTGCCAGTAGTACGCCCTTTACTAGCGCGGCCTACAATGAGCAGTTCTTC
TRBJ2-5	TRBD2	TRBV6-6	-	CASGEGAGEQETQYF	TGTGCCAGCGGAGAGGGAGCGGGGGAACAAGAGACCCAGTACTTC
TRBJ1-1	-	TRBV15	-	CATSASLNTEAFF	TGTGCCACCAGCGCGTCCCTGAACACTGAAGCTTTCTTT
TRBJ2-3	TRBD1	TRBV5-1	few	CASRDRDRAGTDTQYF	TGCGCCAGCAGAGACCGGGACAGGGCGGGCACAGATACGCAGTATTTT
TRBJ1-1	-	TRBV6-1	-	CASIVSGANTEAFF	TGTGCCAGCATCGTAAGCGGGGCTAACACTGAAGCTTTCTTT
TRBJ2-5	-	TRBV11-2	-	CASSSPGKGLWETQYF	TGTGCCAGCAGCTCCCCGGGGAAGGGATTGTGGGAGACCCAGTACTTC
TRBJ2-7	-	TRBV11-2	-	CASSLGQTSGNEQYF	TGTGCCAGCAGCCTAGGACAAACCTCCGGGAACGAGCAGTACTTC
TRBJ2-7	-	TRBV7-6	-	CASSSTRTYEQYF	TGTGCCAGCAGTAGCACTAGGACCTACGAGCAGTACTTC
TRBJ2-5	TRBD1	TRBV5-1	-	CASSRDREQETQYF	TGCGCCAGCAGCAGGGACAGGGAACAAGAGACCCAGTACTTC
TRBJ1-3	-	TRBV7-2	-	CASSLGTYISGNTIYF	TGTGCCAGCAGCTTGGGCACCTATATCTCTGGAAACACCATATATTTT
TRBJ2-7	TRBD1	TRBV7-9	once	CASSSPTGGAYEQYF	TGTGCCAGCAGCTCGCCGACAGGGGGGGCCTACGAGCAGTACTTC
TRBJ2-3	TRBD2	TRBV5-4	-	CASSLGGGGGVYTDTQYF	TGTGCCAGCAGCTTGGGCGGCGGCGGGGGGGTTTACACAGATACGCAGTATTTT
TRBJ2-2	TRBD1	TRBV27	-	CASSLFGTGGNSGELFF	TGTGCCAGCAGTTTATTTGGGACAGGGGGTAATTCCGGGGAGCTGTTTTTT
TRBJ1-6	-	TRBV18	-	CASSPLQDGSFPLHF	TGTGCCAGCTCACCACTACAGGATGGTTCATTCCCCCTCCACTTT
TRBJ2-3	TRBD2	TRBV5-1	-	CASSPGLAGGTDTQYF	TGCGCCAGCAGCCCGGGACTAGCGGGGGGGACAGATACGCAGTATTTT
TRBJ1-2	-	TRBV29-1	-	CSVAAGTNYGYTF	TGCAGCGTTGCGGCAGGAACTAACTATGGCTACACCTTC
TRBJ2-7	TRBD1	TRBV6-1	-	CASSDAGQAAPNYEQYF	TGTGCCAGCAGTGACGCGGGACAGGCGGCCCCTAACTACGAGCAGTACTTC
TRBJ2-4	TRBD2	TRBV7-8	-	CASSWRTSGGAWNIQYF	TGTGCCAGCAGCTGGCGGACTAGCGGGGGGGCATGGAACATTCAGTACTTC
TRBJ2-3	-	TRBV7-3	-	CASSLRLGDTQYF	TGTGCCAGCAGCTTGAGACTGGGAGATACGCAGTATTTT
TRBJ1-1	-	TRBV5-1	-	CASSLMGQNTEAFF	TGCGCCAGCAGCTTGATGGGACAGAACACTGAAGCTTTCTTT
TRBJ2-1	TRBD1	TRBV7-6	-	CASSLAQGASYNEQFF	TGTGCCAGCAGCTTAGCACAGGGGGCTAGTTACAATGAGCAGTTCTTC
TRBJ1-1	TRBD1	TRBV5-1	few	CASRGTGGAGTEAFF	TGCGCCAGCAGGGGAACAGGGGGCGCGGGCACTGAAGCTTTCTTT
TRBJ2-1	TRBD1	TRBV14	few	CASSQPGGRAKQFF	TGTGCCAGCAGCCAGCCAGGGGGCAGGGCGAAGCAGTTCTTC
TRBJ2-7	TRBD2	TRBV7-2	-	CASSLVGGSSYEQYF	TGTGCCAGCAGCTTAGTAGGCGGGAGCTCCTACGAGCAGTACTTC
TRBJ1-5	TRBD1	TRBV6-1	-	CASSEVGTGSFNQPQHF	TGTGCCAGCAGTGAAGTGGGGACAGGGTCTTTCAATCAGCCCCAGCATTTT
TRBJ2-7	TRBD1	TRBV2	-	CASSKQGSASYEQYF	TGTGCCAGCAGTAAACAGGGGAGTGCCTCCTACGAGCAGTACTTC
TRBJ2-1	TRBD1	TRBV2	-	CASSEAGQGRLFF	TGTGCCAGCAGTGAAGCGGGACAGGGGAGGCTGTTCTTC